A selection of T cell receptor beta chains follows, all from one sample in a study of cytomegalovirus exposure and HLA in healthy donors. Data came from immunoSEQ multiplex PCR; TCRdb stores just in-frame clones and leaves some out. The sample comprises approximately 210,000 clones, approximately 80% of which are singletons, and roughly 10% rests with the top ten. Sequencing was carried out using PBMCs. The receptors shown here come from a woman in her 50s in good health and CMV-seropositive. Both conserved end residues are part of each CDR3. Fields, in order: V gene, CDR3 length, clone size, J gene, D gene, CDR3 DNA, CDR3 protein. D genes are given only for firm matches. The size of a clone is reported for some rows only, either as once, few or many, or as a class for expanded clones.

TRBV7-2	12	NA	TRBJ2-7	NA	TGTGCCAGCAGCCCTACAGGGTCCGAGCAGTACTTC	CASSPTGSEQYF
TRBV18	16	NA	TRBJ2-7	TRBD2	TGTGCCAGCTCACCACGATTAGCGGGGGGCCCTTTCGAGCAGTACTTC	CASSPRLAGGPFEQYF
TRBV6-6	14	NA	TRBJ1-1	NA	TGTGCCAGCAGTTACTTGAACAGAAGTACTGAAGCTTTCTTT	CASSYLNRSTEAFF
TRBV5-6	18	NA	TRBJ2-1	TRBD2	TGTGCCAGCAGCTTTATACGCGGGACTAGCGGGGGATACAATGAGCAGTTCTTC	CASSFIRGTSGGYNEQFF
TRBV10-3	13	NA	TRBJ2-1	NA	TGTGCCATCAGTGGGAGGTCGGACAATGAGCAGTTCTTC	CAISGRSDNEQFF
TRBV7-3	13	NA	TRBJ1-1	TRBD1	TGTGCCAGCAGCTTAAACAGGGGGTCTGAAGCTTTCTTT	CASSLNRGSEAFF
TRBV10-2	14	NA	TRBJ1-6	NA	TGCGCCAGCACAAGGGGGGGAGTTAATTCACCCCTCCACTTT	CASTRGGVNSPLHF
TRBV29-1	14	NA	TRBJ2-3	TRBD1	TGCAGCGTCCCACGACAGGGGGGCACAGATACGCAGTATTTT	CSVPRQGGTDTQYF
TRBV5-1	13	few	TRBJ2-7	TRBD1	TGCGCCAGCAGCTTGGTTCAGGGGGACGAGCAGTACTTC	CASSLVQGDEQYF
TRBV4-1	14	few	TRBJ1-1	TRBD1	TGCGCCAGCAGCCAAACAGGGGTCGACACTGAAGCTTTCTTT	CASSQTGVDTEAFF
TRBV7-2	17	NA	TRBJ2-3	TRBD2	TGTGCCAGCAGGCTACGGGGTGGGACTAGAGTATCAGATACGCAGTATTTT	CASRLRGGTRVSDTQYF
TRBV28	15	NA	TRBJ2-2	NA	TGTGCCAGCAGGACAGGGAGGTTTCGCACCGGGGAGCTGTTTTTT	CASRTGRFRTGELFF
TRBV7-3	13	NA	TRBJ1-1	NA	TGTGCCAGCAGCCAGGACAGACACACTGAAGCTTTCTTT	CASSQDRHTEAFF
TRBV2	13	once	TRBJ1-1	TRBD1	TGTGCCAACCGTCACAGGGGTAGGGCTGAAGCTTTCTTT	CANRHRGRAEAFF
TRBV19	15	once	TRBJ2-4	NA	TGTGCCAGTAACGGGGTCAGTTTAGCCAAAAACATTCAGTACTTC	CASNGVSLAKNIQYF
TRBV30	15	NA	TRBJ1-3	NA	TGTGCCTGGGGGAGGGGTACGGGACAAACAAACACCATATATTTT	CAWGRGTGQTNTIYF
TRBV7-9	15	few	TRBJ1-1	NA	TGTGCCAGCTCCGACGGGTGGGGCATGAACACTGAAGCTTTCTTT	CASSDGWGMNTEAFF
TRBV6-1	14	many	TRBJ2-7	TRBD1	TGTGCCAGCAGTGAAGGGGACAGTTCCTACGAGCAGTACTTC	CASSEGDSSYEQYF
TRBV27	16	NA	TRBJ1-6	NA	TGTGCCAGCAGTTTCGGGCGGGGTTCCTATAATTCCCCCCTCCACTTT	CASSFGRGSYNSPLHF
TRBV5-5	15	NA	TRBJ1-5	NA	TGTGCCAGCAGCCTCACCGGGACATTGAGGCAGCCCCAGCATTTT	CASSLTGTLRQPQHF
TRBV2	14	NA	TRBJ2-5	TRBD1	TGTGCCAGCAGCTGGACAGGGTTAGAAGAGACCCAGTACTTC	CASSWTGLEETQYF
TRBV7-9	15	NA	TRBJ2-2	NA	TGTTCCACCCCTACTGGGACACTATACACCGGGGAGCTGTTTTTT	CSTPTGTLYTGELFF
TRBV6-1	14	many	TRBJ2-3	NA	TGTGCCAGCAAAAGGCAGGGGGAGGCAGATACGCAGTATTTT	CASKRQGEADTQYF
TRBV4-1	16	NA	TRBJ2-7	TRBD2	TGCGCCAGCAGCCAAGATCCCGGGACTACAGCCTACGAGCAGTACTTC	CASSQDPGTTAYEQYF
TRBV6-1	13	NA	TRBJ1-1	NA	TGTGCCAGCAGTAGCATACAGGATCGCCAAGCTTTCTTT	CASSSIQDRQAFF
TRBV7-6	17	once	TRBJ2-3	NA	TGTGCCAGCAGCTTAGGAGGGATTAGCACCAACACAGATACGCAGTATTTT	CASSLGGISTNTDTQYF
TRBV5-5	16	NA	TRBJ1-6	TRBD1	TGTGCCAGCAAGACAGGGGGCGCATCGCCTAATTCACCCCTCCACTTT	CASKTGGASPNSPLHF
TRBV25-1	14	NA	TRBJ2-7	NA	TGTGCCAGCAGTGAATCCTGGCGGGTGAGGGAGCAGTACTTC	CASSESWRVREQYF
TRBV4-1	17	NA	TRBJ1-5	TRBD1	TGCGCCAGCAGCCTAATTCTAGGACAGGGAGGCAATCAGCCCCAGCATTTT	CASSLILGQGGNQPQHF
TRBV5-1	14	few	TRBJ1-1	TRBD1	TGCGCCAGCAGCTTGGCAACGACAGGGACTGAAGCTTTCTTT	CASSLATTGTEAFF
TRBV5-1	17	once	TRBJ2-5	NA	TGCGCCAGCAGCTTGTTATGGTTGGAGTCCCAGAAAGAGACCCAGTACTTC	CASSLLWLESQKETQYF
TRBV7-3	18	NA	TRBJ1-1	NA	TGTGCCAGCAGCTTCCTCCTCGTTAGCAGGGGTCTGAACACTGAAGCTTTCTTT	CASSFLLVSRGLNTEAFF
TRBV27	13	NA	TRBJ2-2	NA	TGTGCCAGCAGTTTTGCAGGGCCCGGGGAGCTGTTTTTT	CASSFAGPGELFF
TRBV30	15	NA	TRBJ1-1	TRBD1	TGTGCCTGGAGTGCAGGTCCAGGGGGGAACACTGAAGCTTTCTTT	CAWSAGPGGNTEAFF
TRBV9	17	NA	TRBJ2-3	NA	TGTGCCAGCAGCGTAGCCCCCTCGACAGCGAGCACAGATACGCAGTATTTT	CASSVAPSTASTDTQYF
TRBV5-4	17	NA	TRBJ2-7	TRBD1	TGTGCCAGCAGCCCTCATAACCGGGACAGGGTCGACTACGAGCAGTACTTC	CASSPHNRDRVDYEQYF
TRBV4-1	14	NA	TRBJ2-7	NA	TGCGCCAGCAGCCCAGTGGCGGCTGGTTACGAGCAGTACTTC	CASSPVAAGYEQYF
TRBV6-1	17	NA	TRBJ2-3	NA	TGTGCCAGCAGTGAAAGGCCGTCGGGCGGGAGCACAGATACGCAGTATTTT	CASSERPSGGSTDTQYF
TRBV7-6	17	few	TRBJ2-1	NA	TGTGCCAGCAGCTTAGGGGACCTCAGGGGCTTTCGGGGTGAGCAGTTCTTC	CASSLGDLRGFRGEQFF
TRBV5-1	15	NA	TRBJ2-1	NA	TGCGCCAGCACCCACTCGTCGAGCTCCTACAATGAGCAGTTCTTC	CASTHSSSSYNEQFF
TRBV19	14	NA	TRBJ1-5	NA	TGTGCCAGCGGGGGGGTGGGGAGCAATCAGCCCCAGCATTTT	CASGGVGSNQPQHF
TRBV19	14	NA	TRBJ1-1	NA	TGTGCCAGTTCCGACAGGACCCTGGGGACTGAAGCTTTCTTT	CASSDRTLGTEAFF
TRBV6-6	14	NA	TRBJ1-3	NA	TGTGCCAGCGGATCGGGGATCTCTGGAAACACCATATATTTT	CASGSGISGNTIYF
TRBV30	14	NA	TRBJ1-1	NA	TGTGCCTGGACCTGGGGGGGGACGGGCACTGAAGCTTTCTTT	CAWTWGGTGTEAFF
TRBV10-1	13	NA	TRBJ2-7	NA	TGCGCCAGCAGTGAGGGCCTGGGACTCGAGCAGTACTTC	CASSEGLGLEQYF
TRBV19	15	NA	TRBJ1-6	TRBD1	TGTGCCAGTAGTTTCTCAGGGGGTAGGAATTCACCCCTCCACTTT	CASSFSGGRNSPLHF
TRBV18	13	NA	TRBJ2-7	NA	TGTGCCAGCTCACACGGACAGTCCTACGAGCAGTACTTC	CASSHGQSYEQYF
TRBV7-3	13	NA	TRBJ1-1	NA	TGTGCCAGCAGCCTAGACAGCAACACTGAAGCTTTCTTT	CASSLDSNTEAFF
TRBV7-6	18	few	TRBJ2-2	NA	TGTGCCAGCAGCTCCACATTTACAGGGACCTCGTTCACCGGGGAGCTGTTTTTT	CASSSTFTGTSFTGELFF
TRBV27	17	NA	TRBJ2-1	NA	TGTGCCAGCAGCTACTGGGACACCCGCGGCTCCTACAATGAGCAGTTCTTC	CASSYWDTRGSYNEQFF
TRBV4-2	19	NA	TRBJ2-2	TRBD2	TGTGCCAGCAGCCAAGAGATTATTAGCGGGGGCCAGAACACCGGGGAGCTGTTTTTT	CASSQEIISGGQNTGELFF